This record looks at one TCR beta chain sequence and its context. The J segment lost 4 bases and the V segment lost 5 bases, leaving 15 bases of the junction unmatched. Germline loops: CDR1 LNHDA, CDR2 SQIVND (reference sequence). The CDR3 runs to 18 residues. Per the original data handling: From reference gene primer amplification, estimates of nucleated cell counts were derived. Repertoires were generated with immunoSEQ multiplex PCR, while TCRdb's copy carries only in-frame clones and drops some. That table supplies the V and J calls and clone size; D and trimming were determined from the DNA. The table has some 120,000 clones, 87% seen once. This sample was taken from a study of blood T cell repertoires in COVID-19. Study overall: Whether acute or convalescent, the COVID-19 samples came from the United States, Italy and Spain. Sources were T cells, B-cell-depleted T cells, or PBMCs; the material itself was cDNA or gDNA.

The chain combines TRBV19 with TRBJ2-5, with 11 bases lining up with TRBD2. This clonotype was sampled from a woman in her 50s with acute or convalescent COVID-19. Specimen: peripheral blood. CDR3 nucleotides: TGTGCCAGTAGTTCGCGTAGCGGGAGGGTAGCTGTGAGAGAGACCCAGTACTTC. This translates into CASSSRSGRVAVRETQYF.